This record concerns one T cell receptor beta chain sequence. Its antigen remains unidentified. The entry originates in a study of T cell responses to AZD1222 COVID-19 vaccine. General study points: Spike-wide coverage was observed for vaccine-associated CD4 TCRs, with dominant responses at 160-218 and 743-854. Donors skewed white British and female; clonal diversity was possibly underestimated. Two AZD1222 administrations were followed by greater Spike-specific TCR breadth and depth.

Germline loops: CDR1 SGHTA, CDR2 FQGNSA. The CDR3 loop spans 16 amino acids. V lost 6 bases, J lost 5 bases, and 11 bases stayed unmatched. Measured with immunoSEQ multiplex PCR; TCRdb has only the in-frame clones, and not every one. Of approximately 140,000 clones in the sample, approximately 92% are singletons; the top ten hold roughly 3.2%. The clonotype was recovered from an adult who received the AZD1222 COVID-19 vaccine. V usage is TRBV7-2 and J usage is TRBJ2-1; TRBD1 agrees at 9 bases. The input for sequencing was peripheral blood, taken 28 days after the second AZD1222 dose. The CDR3 DNA reads as TGTGCCAGCAGTTCACCCGGGACAGGGCAAAACAATGAGCAGTTCTTC. Residues: CASSSPGTGQNNEQFF.